Listed here are 26 T cell receptor beta chains from one sample, sequenced in a study of shared clonotypes between healthy human individuals. Using immunoSEQ multiplex PCR, the repertoire was profiled, and TCRdb retains in-frame clones only, with some absent. The data hold around 1.1 million clones, with 75% to 80% observed a single time. The sequencing input was memory CD4+ T cells from PBMCs. Subset described: CD45RA-negative fraction. These receptors were obtained from a man between 18 and 35 years old in good health. Some clones in this sample may be carry-over from other donors' samples.

V gene TRBV2 combines with J gene TRBJ2-7; 11 nucleotides line up with TRBD1. The junction had 13 bases not matched to a gene; V was cut back by 6 bases and J by 9 bases. This CDR3 contains 15 residues. The germline gives CDR1 SNHLY, CDR2 FYNNEI. DNA of the CDR3: TGTGCCAGCAGCGGAAGGACAGGGGGCCCCACTGGGCAGTACTTC. Translating gives CASSGRTGGPTGQYF.

The chain couples TRBV7-9 to TRBJ2-2; D not resolved. The germline V gene encodes CDR1 SEHNR and CDR2 FQNEAQ (reference sequence). The V end lost 6 bases, the J end lost 2 bases, and 4 bases lay between the germline ends. CDR3 length: 12 amino acids. The CDR3 is CASSHNTGELFF. The CDR3, as DNA: TGTGCCAGCAGTCATAACACCGGGGAGCTGTTTTTT. Full variable domain (missing parts from reference TRBV7-9 and TRBJ2-2): DTGVSQNPRHKITKRGQNVTFRCDPISEHNRLYWYRQTLGQGPEFLTYFQNEAQLEKSRLLSDRFSAERPKGSFSTLEIQRTEQGDSAMYLCASSHNTGELFFGEGSRLTVL.

This sequence joins TRBV7-8 and TRBJ2-2; 8 nucleotides align to TRBD2. The CDR3 runs to 18 residues. The germline CDR1 and CDR2 sequences are SGHVS and FQNEAQ. V lost 5 bases and J lost 0; bases outside the gene matches: 11. CDR3 loop: CASSPRQAGATNTGELFF. In DNA, the CDR3 is TGTGCCAGCAGCCCAAGACAAGCGGGAGCGACGAACACCGGGGAGCTGTTTTTT. Using reference TRBV7-8 and TRBJ2-2 for the parts outside the CDR3, the full variable domain is GAGVSQSPRYKVAKRGQDVALRCDPISGHVSLFWYQQALGQGPEFLTYFQNEAQLDKSGLPSDRFFAERPEGSVSTLKIQRTQQEDSAVYLCASSPRQAGATNTGELFFGEGSRLTVL.

The rearrangement links TRBV5-1 to TRBJ1-1; no definite D call. The germline V and J ends were trimmed by 0 bases and 3 bases, with 9 bases remaining between them. The CDR3 spans 14 residues. CDR1 and CDR2 (germline): SGHRS, YFSETQ. CDR3 protein: CASSLASRDTEAFF. CDR3 coding DNA: TGCGCCAGCAGCTTGGCTAGTAGGGACACTGAAGCTTTCTTT.

This chain joins TRBV27 and TRBJ2-1; 8 bases match TRBD1. CDR3 size: 13 residues. Losses at the gene ends were 5 bases for V and 7 bases for J; bases not matched to a gene: 4. Germline CDR1 is MNHEY and CDR2 is SMNVEV (reference sequence). In DNA form, the CDR3 reads TGTGCCAGCAGTCGGGGACAGGTTAATGAGCAGTTCTTC. It yields the protein CASSRGQVNEQFF.

This chain joins TRBV4-1 and TRBJ1-1; 7 bases agree with TRBD1. Trimming removed 4 bases from V and 3 bases from J; junction bases left unmatched: 2. Germline-derived CDR1 and CDR2 are MGHRA and YSYEKL. This CDR3 has 13 amino acids. The CDR3 protein is CASSRQGDTEAFF. Written as DNA, the CDR3 is TGCGCCAGCAGCCGACAGGGTGACACTGAAGCTTTCTTT.

In regard to this clone: Being one base from a much bigger clone, this may be a read error. This chain joins TRBV9 and TRBJ2-7, with D perhaps TRBD1 or TRBD2 (6 bases each). The CDR3 extends over 12 amino acids. The germline CDR1 and CDR2 sequences are SGDLS and YYNGEE. The CDR3 loop reads CTSSAEGGRLYF. CDR3 nucleotides: TGTACCAGCAGCGCCGAGGGGGGCCGCTTGTACTTC.

J is TRBJ1-4 and V is TRBV6-5; maybe TRBD1 (5 bases). The germline gives CDR1 MNHEY, CDR2 SVGAGI. With 0 bases removed from V and 2 bases from J, the gap between germline ends came to 7 bases. The CDR3 sequence is 15 residues long. The CDR3 spells CASSYSRGTNEKLFF. The CDR3 DNA sequence: TGTGCCAGCAGTTACTCGCGGGGGACTAATGAAAAACTGTTTTTT.

About this clone itself: Its ends do not fully match the called genes, so a read error is possible. This chain connects TRBV25-1 to TRBJ2-7; D gene ambiguous. Germline CDR1 and CDR2: MGHDK and SYGVNS. The CDR3 is 8 residues long. The CDR3, as DNA: TGCCCTGGTTCCGAGCAGTACTTC. Its protein is CPGSEQYF.

The J gene is TRBJ1-3, the V gene TRBV18; no clear D. The CDR3 contains 16 residues. In germline, CDR1 is KGHSH, CDR2 LQKENI. The V end was cut by 8 bases, the J end by 0 bases, with 17 bases between. CDR3 residues: CASTITEAYSGNTIYF. The CDR3 DNA reads TGTGCCAGCACCATAACAGAAGCTTACTCTGGAAACACCATATATTTT.

The chain carries TRBV11-3 and TRBJ2-3; 8 nucleotides match TRBD2. Trimming removed 6 bases from V and 2 bases from J; junction bases left unmatched: 7. This CDR3 spans 15 amino acids. Germline lookup yields CDR1 SGHNT and CDR2 YENEEA. CDR3 sequence (DNA): TGTGCCAGCAGTTCCAGCGGGAGTATCACAGATACGCAGTATTTT. Protein sequence: CASSSSGSITDTQYF.

About this clone itself: The sample has other DNA sequences that encode this CDR3 too. Written as DNA, the CDR3 is TGTGCCAGCAGGGCAACTAATGAAAAACTGTTTTTT. Translated, it gives CASRATNEKLFF. V gene TRBV6-5 combines with J gene TRBJ1-4; D remains ambiguous. The CDR3 extends over 12 amino acids. CDR1 and CDR2 from the germline V gene are MNHEY and SVGAGI. V lost 6 bases and J 0 bases, leaving 2 bases between the germline ends.

This clone was seen just once. This same CDR3 is encoded by further DNA sequences in the sample. The chain recombines TRBV6-5 with TRBJ2-5; no clear D gene. Germline V gives CDR1 MNHEY, CDR2 SVGAGI. The germline V and J ends were trimmed by 0 bases and 5 bases, with 7 bases remaining between them. CDR3 length: 13 amino acids. As DNA, the CDR3 is TGTGCCAGCAGTTACTCGAGATTGGAGACCCAGTACTTC. This encodes CASSYSRLETQYF.

The rearrangement uses TRBV11-2 and TRBJ2-5; D is unclear. Germline V lookup: CDR1 SGHAT, CDR2 FQNNGV. V lost 2 bases to trimming and J lost 5 bases, with 12 bases between them. This CDR3 comprises 14 residues. CDR3 DNA sequence: TGTGCCAGCAGCTTAAGGCATGCGCGGGAGACCCAGTACTTC. As protein: CASSLRHARETQYF.

The chain is built from TRBV2 and TRBJ2-1; TRBD1 agrees at 9 bases. Germline assignment: CDR1 SNHLY and CDR2 FYNNEI. The CDR3 spans 15 residues. V trimming: 3 bases; J trimming: 6 bases; junction bases outside the gene matches: 6. CDR3 protein: CASSDGQGIPNEQFF. The DNA for the CDR3 is TGTGCCAGCAGTGACGGACAGGGGATTCCCAATGAGCAGTTCTTC.

This clone turned up a few times. The chain recombines TRBV27 with TRBJ2-7; D is possibly TRBD2 (6 bases). With 3 bases removed from V and 0 bases from J, the gap between germline ends came to 9 bases. CDR3 length equals 14 residues. In germline, CDR1 is MNHEY, CDR2 SMNVEV (reference sequence). The DNA for the CDR3 is TGTGCCAGCAGTTTTAGCGGATACTCCTACGAGCAGTACTTC. Its protein product is CASSFSGYSYEQYF.

This clone was detected only a few times. The rearrangement joins TRBV6-1 to TRBJ2-5, with 8 bases fitting TRBD1. V gave up 6 bases and J gave up 2 bases; unmatched junction bases: 8. Germline V CDR1 and CDR2: MNHNS, SASEGT. The CDR3 runs to 15 residues. The CDR3 sequence is CASSLRTGPQETQYF. The CDR3 DNA is TGTGCCAGCAGCCTAAGGACAGGGCCGCAAGAGACCCAGTACTTC.

As to this clone: Other DNA sequences in this specimen translate into the identical CDR3. The J gene is TRBJ1-3, the V gene TRBV5-8; D remains unclear. The CDR3 runs to 15 residues. Per the germline V gene, CDR1 is SGHTS and CDR2 is YDEGEE. V lost 0 bases, J lost 1 base, and 8 bases lay in between. The CDR3 DNA follows: TGTGCCAGCAGCTTGGGGAGGTTATCTGGAAACACCATATATTTT. This gives the protein CASSLGRLSGNTIYF.

The CDR3: CASRPRQGANEKLFF. The CDR3 DNA reads as TGTGCCAGCAGACCCCGACAGGGGGCTAATGAAAAACTGTTTTTT. The V call is TRBV6-5, the J call TRBJ1-4; 9 positions agree with TRBD1. The CDR3 sequence is 15 residues long. Unmatched junction bases numbered 5, after V lost 6 bases and J lost 3 bases. Looked up from germline, CDR1 is MNHEY and CDR2 is SVGAGI.

In its sample, this clone was seen a few times. A read error may produce the germline difference seen at one junction end. The J gene is TRBJ1-3, the V gene TRBV6-5; D remains unclear. Looked up from germline, CDR1 is MNHEY and CDR2 is SVGAGI. This CDR3 comprises 13 residues. The CDR3 nucleotides are TGTGCCAGCAGTGTAGGTGCTCGAGGAAATCTGAATTTT. It encodes CASSVGARGNLNF.

This clone was picked up a small number of times. This rearrangement joins TRBV5-4 to TRBJ2-1; 7 nucleotides match TRBD2. The CDR3 has 17 residues. With V trimmed by 3 bases and J by 1 base, 10 bases remained unmatched. Germline loops: CDR1 SGHNT, CDR2 YYREEE (reference sequence). The CDR3 here is CASSWSSGNPSYNEQFF. DNA of the CDR3: TGTGCCAGCAGCTGGTCCAGCGGGAATCCATCCTACAATGAGCAGTTCTTC.

The chain employs TRBV5-1 and TRBJ2-2; 10 nucleotides agree with TRBD2. The CDR3 length is 18 residues. Unmatched junction bases numbered 9, after V lost 1 base and J lost 3 bases. From germline, CDR1 is SGHRS and CDR2 YFSETQ. The CDR3 loop is CASSLTSGALGDTGELFF. In DNA, the CDR3 is TGCGCCAGCAGCTTGACTAGCGGGGCCCTGGGTGACACCGGGGAGCTGTTTTTT.

CDR3 coding DNA: TGCAGCGTTGGGGGGCCCCAGCAGGGCCCTAATCAGCCCCAGCATTTT. Translating it yields CSVGGPQQGPNQPQHF. V and J are TRBV29-1 and TRBJ1-5; D is perhaps TRBD1 (6 bases). From germline, CDR1 is SQVTM and CDR2 ANQGSEA. Trimming took off 4 bases at V and 4 bases at J, with 20 bases between the two ends. The CDR3 extends over 16 amino acids.

The chain links TRBV10-1 to TRBJ2-7; TRBD1 matches at 8 bases. V lost 7 bases, J lost 3 bases, and 11 bases stayed unmatched. There are 15 residues in the CDR3. Germline V gene lookup returns CDR1 WNHNN and CDR2 SYGVQD (reference sequence). The CDR3, as DNA: TGCGCCAGCACTCCCATTGGACAGGGAAACTACGAGCAGTACTTC. Protein: CASTPIGQGNYEQYF.

The chain couples TRBV7-2 to TRBJ2-3; no firm D call. The V and J ends lost 7 bases and 3 bases respectively, with 2 bases between them. The germline V gene has CDR1 SGHTA and CDR2 FQGNSA. The CDR3 has 10 amino acids. The CDR3 sequence is CASKTDTQYF. The CDR3 nucleotides read TGTGCCAGCAAGACAGATACGCAGTATTTT.

The chain recombines TRBV19 with TRBJ2-4; D remains ambiguous. CDR1 LNHDA and CDR2 SQIVND come from the germline V gene (reference sequence). There are 15 residues in the CDR3. V lost 0 bases, J lost 0 bases, and 6 bases lay in between. The CDR3, as DNA: TGTGCCAGTAGTATAGATAGCCTAGCCAAAAACATTCAGTACTTC. Translating gives CASSIDSLAKNIQYF. Full variable domain (remainder filled in from reference TRBV19 and TRBJ2-4): DGGITQSPKYLFRKEGQNVTLSCEQNLNHDAMYWYRQDPGQGLRLIYYSQIVNDFQKGDIAEGYSVSREKKESFPLTVTSAQKNPTAFYLCASSIDSLAKNIQYFGAGTRLSVL.